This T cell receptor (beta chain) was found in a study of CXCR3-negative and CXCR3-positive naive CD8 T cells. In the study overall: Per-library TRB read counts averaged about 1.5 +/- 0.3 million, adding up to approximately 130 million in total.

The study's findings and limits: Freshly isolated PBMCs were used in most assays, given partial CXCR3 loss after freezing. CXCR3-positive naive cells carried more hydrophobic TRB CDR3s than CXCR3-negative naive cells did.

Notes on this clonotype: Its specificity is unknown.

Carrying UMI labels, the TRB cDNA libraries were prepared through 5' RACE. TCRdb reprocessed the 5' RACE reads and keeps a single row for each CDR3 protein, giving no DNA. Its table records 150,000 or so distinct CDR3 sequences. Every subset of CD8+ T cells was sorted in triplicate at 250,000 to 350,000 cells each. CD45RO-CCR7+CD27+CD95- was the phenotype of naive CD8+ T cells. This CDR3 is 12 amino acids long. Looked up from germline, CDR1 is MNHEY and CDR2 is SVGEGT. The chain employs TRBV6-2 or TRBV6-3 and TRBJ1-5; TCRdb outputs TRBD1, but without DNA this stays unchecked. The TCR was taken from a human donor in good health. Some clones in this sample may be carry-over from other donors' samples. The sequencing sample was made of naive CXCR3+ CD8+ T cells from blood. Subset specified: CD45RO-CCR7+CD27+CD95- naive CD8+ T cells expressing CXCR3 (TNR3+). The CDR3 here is CASSQGNQPQHF.